One and the same sample provided the 15 T cell receptor beta chains below, sequenced in a study of cytomegalovirus exposure and HLA in healthy donors (dated by TCRdb to the late 2010s). The library was made by the immunoSEQ multiplex PCR assay. For the multiplex PCR, a mixture combining 60 forward primers for TCR Vbeta segments and 13 reverse primers for TCR Jbeta segments was used. The immuneACCESS repertoire file appears here via TCRdb, limited to in-frame rearrangements. These files lack a portion of the clones; in checked studies, under half of the deficit traces to unresolved V genes, and the cause of the others is not known. A total of approximately 160,000 clones appear in this sample, around four fifths of them only once. Clones ranked in the top ten supply around 13% of the sample. Material for sequencing was PBMCs. The receptors here all came from a woman in her forties or fifties in good health and CMV-seropositive.

CDR3 DNA: TGCGCCAGCAGCTTGCGCAGCGTCTCGAACAATGAGCAGTTCTTC. This sequence encodes CASSLRSVSNNEQFF. This rearrangement joins TRBV5-1 to TRBJ2-1, with no clear D. V was shortened by 1 base and J by 5 bases, with 13 bases between the two germline ends. From germline, CDR1 is SGHRS and CDR2 YFSETQ. The CDR3 contains 15 residues.

This clone was counted only a few times. The CDR3 DNA reads as TGTGCCAGCAGCCAAGGGCTTGGCTACACCTTC. This gives the protein CASSQGLGYTF. The chain has TRBV4-2 and TRBJ1-2, with D uncertain. Germline lookup yields CDR1 LGHNA and CDR2 YNFKEQ. Trimming cost V 1 base and J 7 bases, with 4 bases left between them. CDR3 length equals 11 residues.

The chain carries TRBV2 and TRBJ2-4; 11 bases map to TRBD1. With 7 bases clipped from V and 10 bases from J, the junction kept 6 bases outside the gene matches. CDR3 length: 13 amino acids. From germline, CDR1 is SNHLY and CDR2 FYNNEI. The CDR3 region has the DNA TGTGCCAGCATGACCGGGACAGGGGGAATTCAGTACTTC. Residues: CASMTGTGGIQYF.

This clone was counted a few times. This chain uses TRBV18 with TRBJ1-2; TRBD1 matches 9 bases. J gave up 6 bases and V 2 bases, and 1 base lay outside the gene matches. The germline CDR1 and CDR2 sequences are KGHSH and LQKENI. This CDR3 has 13 residues. CDR3 residues: CASSPGQGNGYTF. The CDR3 region has the DNA TGTGCCAGCTCACCAGGACAGGGGAATGGCTACACCTTC.

This chain links TRBV15 with TRBJ1-2; D is uncertain. The CDR3 is made up of 16 amino acids. Trimming took off 1 base at V and 4 bases at J, with 16 bases between the two ends. Germline CDR1 and CDR2: LNHNV and YYDKDF (reference sequence). The CDR3 DNA follows: TGTGCCACCAGCAGAGTGGTCGAGGGTTTGGGCTATGGCTACACCTTC. Translation: CATSRVVEGLGYGYTF.

The chain combines TRBV5-1 with TRBJ1-6; possible D gene TRBD1, 5 bases. V was shortened by 0 bases and J by 9 bases, with 13 bases between the two germline ends. The CDR3 is made up of 15 amino acids. Germline V gene sequence: CDR1 SGHRS, CDR2 YFSETQ. The CDR3 is CASSLGGGASSPLHF. In nucleotides, the CDR3 is TGCGCCAGCAGCTTGGGGGGGGGAGCTAGTTCACCCCTCCACTTT.

The V call is TRBV4-1, the J call TRBJ2-3; 11 positions match TRBD2. The germline gives CDR1 MGHRA, CDR2 YSYEKL. This CDR3 has 16 residues. J gave up 2 bases and V 5 bases, and 6 bases lay outside the gene matches. CDR3 region: CASSLGLAGFTDTQYF. CDR3 nucleotides: TGCGCCAGCAGCTTAGGACTAGCGGGCTTCACAGATACGCAGTATTTT.

The V gene is TRBV19, the J gene TRBJ1-1; 7 bases map to TRBD1. The CDR3 totals 15 residues. Germline loops: CDR1 LNHDA, CDR2 SQIVND (reference sequence). The ends lost 7 bases at V and 2 bases at J; junction bases unmatched: 10. The CDR3 bases are TGTGCCAGTATAAGGACAGGTCGGCGAAACACTGAAGCTTTCTTT. Protein product: CASIRTGRRNTEAFF.

This chain joins TRBV27 and TRBJ2-1, with 10 positions matching TRBD2. The V segment lost 4 bases and the J segment 5 bases; nucleotides outside the gene matches: 5. The CDR3 consists of 15 residues. Germline V gene sequence: CDR1 MNHEY, CDR2 SMNVEV (reference sequence). The CDR3 nucleotides read TGTGCCAGCAGTTCACTAGCGGGGAGAAACAATGAGCAGTTCTTC. It specifies CASSSLAGRNNEQFF.

The gene calls are TRBV19 and TRBJ1-2; 8 bases map to TRBD1. Per the germline V gene, CDR1 is LNHDA and CDR2 is SQIVND (reference sequence). After removal of 6 bases from V and 5 bases from J, the junction contained 5 bases not matched to a gene. The CDR3 extends over 13 amino acids. CDR3 bases: TGTGCCAGTAGACAGGGGGGAGGATATGGCTACACCTTC. Translating it yields CASRQGGGYGYTF. The full variable domain, with the rest looked up from reference TRBV19 and TRBJ1-2, is DGGITQSPKYLFRKEGQNVTLSCEQNLNHDAMYWYRQDPGQGLRLIYYSQIVNDFQKGDIAEGYSVSREKKESFPLTVTSAQKNPTAFYLCASRQGGGYGYTFGSGTRLTVV.

This sequence joins TRBV13 and TRBJ2-7; 7 bases agree with TRBD1. This CDR3 region has 17 residues. CDR1 and CDR2 from the germline V gene are PRHDT and FYEKMQ (reference sequence). After removal of 1 base from V and 7 bases from J, the junction contained 16 bases not matched to a gene. CDR3 loop: CASSLELGGQAHAEQYF. The CDR3 DNA follows: TGTGCCAGCAGCTTAGAGTTAGGCGGACAGGCTCACGCGGAGCAGTACTTC.

The chain recombines TRBV19 with TRBJ1-2; 7 nucleotides line up with TRBD1. V lost 6 bases to trimming and J lost 2 bases; unmatched junction nucleotides: 6. This CDR3 region has 14 residues. Germline V gene data show CDR1 as LNHDA and CDR2 as SQIVND (reference sequence). The CDR3 DNA reads TGTGCCAGTAGGATGGACAGGACAAACTATGGCTACACCTTC. Residues: CASRMDRTNYGYTF.

This clone turned up a few times. This chain joins TRBV6-1 and TRBJ1-6, with 10 bases matching TRBD1. J gave up 10 bases and V 7 bases, and 10 bases lay outside the gene matches. CDR3 length equals 15 residues. Germline V gene lookup returns CDR1 MNHNS and CDR2 SASEGT. The CDR3, as DNA: TGTGCCAGCAACTGGAGGACAGGGGGACGATCACCCCTCCACTTT. Translating gives CASNWRTGGRSPLHF.

V is TRBV7-3 and J is TRBJ2-2; TRBD2 matches 13 bases. CDR3 length: 17 amino acids. CDR1 SGHTA and CDR2 FQGTGA come from the germline V gene. The V segment lost 3 bases and the J segment 5 bases; nucleotides outside the gene matches: 6. CDR3 loop: CASSLTSGGSRTGELFF. The CDR3 nucleotides read TGTGCCAGCAGCTTGACTAGCGGGGGGTCTAGGACCGGGGAGCTGTTTTTT.

The CDR3 bases are TGCAGCGTTGAAGGGGAGGACCGATCCCTCCACTTT. The encoded protein is CSVEGEDRSLHF. The chain is built from TRBV29-1 and TRBJ1-6, with D unclear. The CDR3 is 12 amino acids. Germline assignment: CDR1 SQVTM and CDR2 ANQGSEA. Trimming stripped 1 base from V and 14 bases from J, with 12 bases between.